A single sample gave rise to the 3 T cell receptor beta chains below, sequenced in a study of cytomegalovirus exposure and HLA in healthy donors. This PCR relied on a set of 60 Vbeta primers and 13 Jbeta primers. The assay was immunoSEQ multiplex PCR, and TCRdb's table has in-frame clones only and misses some. Listed are under 150,000 clones; roughly 1.6% falls within the top ten. Sequencing used PBMCs. These receptors all come from a woman aged 40 to 50 in good health and CMV-seronegative.

The chain recombines TRBV12-5 with TRBJ1-1, with D perhaps TRBD1 (5 bases). V was pared by 6 bases and J by 4 bases, with 12 bases between. Germline CDR1 and CDR2: LGHNT and FRNRAP. This CDR3 is built from 13 residues. This chain's CDR3 is CASGVQEGTEAFF. CDR3 DNA sequence: TGTGCTAGTGGGGTACAGGAGGGCACTGAAGCTTTCTTT.

The chain is built from TRBV9 and TRBJ1-1; perhaps TRBD1 as D (5 bases). V gave up 2 bases and J gave up 0 bases, with 8 bases separating them. Germline V CDR1 and CDR2: SGDLS, YYNGEE. The CDR3 has 14 residues. The CDR3 sequence: CASSVTVLNTEAFF. For the CDR3, the DNA is TGTGCCAGCAGCGTGACAGTCCTGAACACTGAAGCTTTCTTT.

The chain has TRBV4-2 and TRBJ2-5, with TRBD2 matching 7 bases. Unmatched junction bases numbered 13, after V lost 2 bases and J lost 1 base. CDR3 length: 18 residues. Germline V gives CDR1 LGHNA, CDR2 YNFKEQ. The CDR3 sequence is CASSQYIASGKSQETQYF. CDR3 in DNA: TGTGCCAGCAGCCAATACATCGCTAGCGGTAAGAGCCAAGAGACCCAGTACTTC.